Listed here are 8 T cell receptor beta chains from one sample, sequenced in a study of response to subunit inactivated influenza vaccine. MiXCR, run by TCRdb on the RT-PCR reads, gives a single entry per CDR3 protein. The sample includes about 570,000 distinct CDR3 sequences, roughly 12% seen only once; the top ten take about a tenth. The specimen was PBMCs from blood, collected on the day of vaccination. These receptors were collected from a man aged 45-60 years who received an inactivated influenza vaccine.

The chain is built from TRBV4-2 and TRBJ1-2; D may be TRBD1 (6 bases). The CDR3 length is 15 residues. V was shortened by 0 bases and J by 10 bases, with 18 bases between the two germline ends. Germline-derived CDR1 and CDR2 are LGHNA and YNFKEQ. The CDR3 DNA reads TGTGCCAGCAGCCAAGATCCCGAAAGGACAGCTCCCTACACCTTC. The encoded protein is CASSQDPERTAPYTF.

This clonotype was picked up many times. The J gene is TRBJ1-5, the V gene TRBV24-1; D not certain. CDR1 and CDR2 from the germline V gene are KGHDR and SFDVKD. The CDR3 is made up of 15 amino acids. Trimming left V 7 bases short and J 1 base short, with 13 bases between. The chain's CDR3 is CATSDGGRSNQPQHF. The CDR3 coding sequence is TGTGCCACCAGCGACGGAGGAAGGAGCAATCAGCCCCAGCATTTT.

This clonotype has a count of ten or more. The V and J genes are TRBV4-3 and TRBJ2-3, with 8 bases lining up with TRBD2. The trim removed 5 bases at V and 1 base at J, leaving 2 bases unmatched. The CDR3 contains 14 residues. Germline V lookup: CDR1 LGHNA, CDR2 YSLEER. CDR3 protein: CASSLRGGTDTQYF. In nucleotides, the CDR3 is TGCGCCAGCAGCTTGCGGGGGGGCACAGATACGCAGTATTTT.

V is TRBV20-1 and J is TRBJ2-1; D is perhaps TRBD1 or TRBD2 (5 bases each). Per germline, CDR1 DFQATT and CDR2 SNEGSKA (reference sequence). The CDR3 is 15 residues long. Trimming removed 4 bases at V and 0 bases at J, with 13 bases between. CDR3 amino acids: CSATPGTSSYNEQFF. The CDR3 DNA is TGCAGTGCTACCCCAGGGACGAGCTCCTACAATGAGCAGTTCTTC.

This clonotype has more than one count but fewer than ten. This chain uses TRBV20-1 with TRBJ1-5, with 7 bases fitting TRBD1. Germline V gives CDR1 DFQATT, CDR2 SNEGSKA (reference sequence). After removal of 0 bases from V and 1 base from J, the junction contained 6 bases not matched to a gene. There are 16 residues in the CDR3. The CDR3 loop reads CSARDPTGASNQPQHF. The CDR3, as DNA: TGCAGTGCTAGAGATCCAACAGGGGCCAGCAATCAGCCCCAGCATTTT.

This clonotype was recorded many times. This chain joins TRBV7-9 and TRBJ2-7; unclear D gene. With 6 bases removed from V and 4 bases from J, the gap between germline ends came to 7 bases. The CDR3 extends over 11 amino acids. The germline V gene encodes CDR1 SEHNR and CDR2 FQNEAQ (reference sequence). The CDR3 loop reads CASSPQYEQYF. CDR3 in DNA: TGTGCCAGCAGTCCTCAATACGAGCAGTACTTC.

Here the CDR3 DNA reads TGCGCCAGCAGCCAAACTAGTTACACCGGGGAGCTGTTTTTT. Translated: CASSQTSYTGELFF. The chain employs TRBV4-3 and TRBJ2-2; TRBD2 is a possible D gene (5 bases). Deletions cut 2 bases from V and 3 bases from J, with 7 bases between. CDR3 size: 14 residues. Germline values: CDR1 LGHNA, CDR2 YSLEER.

This clonotype was seen a handful of times. V gene TRBV10-2 combines with J gene TRBJ2-5, with D perhaps TRBD1 or TRBD2 (5 bases each). The V gene lost 7 bases and the J gene lost 4 bases, with 13 bases spanning the gap. This CDR3 has 13 amino acids. CDR1 is WSHSY, CDR2 SAAADI, per germline. The CDR3 region has the DNA TGCGCCAGCACCCAGGGAGCTATAGAGACCCAGTACTTC. Amino acids: CASTQGAIETQYF.